The clone carrying this TCR beta chain has just a few counts. The CDR3 extends over 13 amino acids. Trimming shortened V by 8 bases and J by 0 bases, and 8 bases separated the two germline ends. CDR1 WSHSY and CDR2 SAAADI come from the germline V gene. This sample stems from a study of cytomegalovirus exposure and HLA in healthy donors. The PCR used 60 Vbeta and 13 Jbeta primers. Clones were sequenced by immunoSEQ multiplex PCR, and TCRdb holds only the in-frame ones, with some missing. The data show roughly 180,000 clones, 79% seen once. This clonotype was obtained from a girl under 18 in good health and CMV-seropositive. The chain joins TRBV10-2 to TRBJ1-3, with D possibly being TRBD1 (5 bases). Sequencing was carried out using PBMCs. The CDR3 here is CASGGGSGNTIYF. CDR3 nucleotide sequence: TGCGCCAGCGGGGGGGGCTCTGGAAACACCATATATTTT.